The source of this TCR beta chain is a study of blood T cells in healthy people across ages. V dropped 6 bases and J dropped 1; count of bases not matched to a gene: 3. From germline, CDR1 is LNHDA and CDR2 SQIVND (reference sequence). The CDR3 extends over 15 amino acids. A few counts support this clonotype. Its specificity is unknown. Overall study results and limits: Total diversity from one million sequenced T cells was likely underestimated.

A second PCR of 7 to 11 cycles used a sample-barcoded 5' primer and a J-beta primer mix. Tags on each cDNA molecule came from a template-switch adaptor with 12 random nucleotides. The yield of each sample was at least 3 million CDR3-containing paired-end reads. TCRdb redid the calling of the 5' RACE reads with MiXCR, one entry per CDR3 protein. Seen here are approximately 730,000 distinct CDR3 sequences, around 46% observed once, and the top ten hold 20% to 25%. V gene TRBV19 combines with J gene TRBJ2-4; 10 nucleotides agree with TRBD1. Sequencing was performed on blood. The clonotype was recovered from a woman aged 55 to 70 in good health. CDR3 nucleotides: TGTGCCAGTAGGCGACAGGGGGCGGCCAAAAACATTCAGTACTTC. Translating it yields CASRRQGAAKNIQYF. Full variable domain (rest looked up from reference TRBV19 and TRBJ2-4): DGGITQSPKYLFRKEGQNVTLSCEQNLNHDAMYWYRQDPGQGLRLIYYSQIVNDFQKGDIAEGYSVSREKKESFPLTVTSAQKNPTAFYLCASRRQGAAKNIQYFGAGTRLSVL.